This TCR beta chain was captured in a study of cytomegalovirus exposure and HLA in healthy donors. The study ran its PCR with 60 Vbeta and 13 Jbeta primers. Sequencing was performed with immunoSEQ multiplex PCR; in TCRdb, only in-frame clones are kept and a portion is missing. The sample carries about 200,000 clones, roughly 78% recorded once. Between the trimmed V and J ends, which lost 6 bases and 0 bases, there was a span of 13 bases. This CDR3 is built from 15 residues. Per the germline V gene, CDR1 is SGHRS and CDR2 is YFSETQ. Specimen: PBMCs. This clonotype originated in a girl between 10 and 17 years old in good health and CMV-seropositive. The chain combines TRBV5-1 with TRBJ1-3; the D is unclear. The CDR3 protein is CASTIQPSSGNTIYF. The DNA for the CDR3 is TGCGCCAGCACAATACAGCCCAGCTCTGGAAACACCATATATTTT.